The rows below give T cell receptor beta chains drawn from one sample of a study of T cells in localized non-small cell lung cancer. The data were produced by immunoSEQ multiplex PCR, yet TCRdb's version contains in-frame clones alone and is incomplete. Of under 40,000 clones listed, over 75% were seen once; the top ten hold 4% to 4.5%. Sequenced here: peripheral blood, sampled before any cancer treatment. The receptors derive from a male donor at least 60 years old with stage III lung adenocarcinoma. The CDR3 runs from the conserved cysteine through the conserved F or W. A D gene is named only where the DNA matches it firmly. Size is omitted from some rows. Given values are once, few, many or a class for expanded clones.

v_gene	d_gene	abundance	j_gene	CDR3aa	CDR3nt
TRBV2	NA	few	TRBJ1-6	CASMGGRDSPLHF	TGTGCCAGCATGGGAGGTCGGGATTCACCCCTCCACTTT
TRBV4-1	NA	once	TRBJ1-5	CASSLWGREPQHF	TGCGCCAGCAGCCTATGGGGGCGAGAGCCCCAGCATTTT
TRBV6-9	NA	once	TRBJ1-2	CASSLDRTNYGYTF	TGTGCCAGCAGTCTGGACAGAACTAACTATGGCTACACCTTC
TRBV30	TRBD1	NA	TRBJ1-2	CAWKPDRGDVVSYLLSSNGYTF	TGTGCCTGGAAGCCCGACAGGGGGGACGTTGTAAGTTATCTGTTATCGAGTAATGGCTACACCTTC
TRBV7-8	TRBD1	NA	TRBJ2-1	CASSTDRGFYNEQFF	TGTGCCAGCAGCACCGACAGGGGCTTCTACAATGAGCAGTTCTTC
TRBV5-1	NA	NA	TRBJ2-5	CASSLGGAKETQYF	TGCGCCAGCAGCTTGGGCGGGGCGAAGGAGACCCAGTACTTC
TRBV18	TRBD1	once	TRBJ2-7	CASSPNRGEQYF	TGTGCCAGCTCACCAAACAGGGGCGAGCAGTACTTC
TRBV5-6	TRBD2	NA	TRBJ2-5	CASSFGTRQETQYF	TGTGCCAGCAGCTTCGGGACTAGACAAGAGACCCAGTACTTC
TRBV10-1	NA	once	TRBJ1-1	CASSETNTEAFF	TGCGCCAGCAGTGAGACGAACACTGAAGCTTTCTTT
TRBV2	NA	NA	TRBJ2-1	CASTTQGSGYNEQFF	TGTGCCAGCACCACCCAGGGGTCGGGCTACAATGAGCAGTTCTTC
TRBV6-5	TRBD1	NA	TRBJ2-5	CASSSTGETQYF	TGTGCCAGCAGTTCGACAGGGGAGACCCAGTACTTC
TRBV25-1	NA	NA	TRBJ1-5	CASSEEGGRPQHF	TGTGCCAGCAGTGAGGAGGGGGGTAGGCCCCAGCATTTT
TRBV19	NA	NA	TRBJ1-2	CASSLGPMTNYGYTF	TGTGCCAGTAGTCTGGGACCGATGACTAACTATGGCTACACCTTC
TRBV11-2	NA	NA	TRBJ1-5	CASSRSSGNQPQHF	TGTGCCAGCAGCCGCTCCAGTGGCAATCAGCCCCAGCATTTT